These T cell receptor beta chains were read from a single sample in a study of T cells after yellow fever vaccination. TCRdb analysed the 5' RACE reads with MiXCR anew, one entry per CDR3 protein. Of 450,000 to 600,000 distinct CDR3 sequences in the sample, roughly a sixth are singletons; the top ten hold 17%. The specimen comprised PBMCs, sampled roughly 5 days after the first yellow fever vaccination. These receptors came from a man aged 18 to 29 who received the YFV17D yellow fever vaccine. Both conserved end residues are part of each CDR3. D genes are given only for firm matches. Clone size is shown for a subset of rows, as once, few, many or a class of expanded clone.

v_gene: TRBV7-9
abundance: .
d_gene: .
j_gene: TRBJ1-2
CDR3nt: TGTGCCAGCAGCTCTAGAGGGATCCCGGGACGGGACTATGGCTACACCTTC
CDR3aa: CASSSRGIPGRDYGYTF

v_gene: TRBV12-3/TRBV12-4
abundance: .
d_gene: TRBD1
j_gene: TRBJ1-1
CDR3nt: TGTGCCAGCAGTCCCGGGGACAGGAGTATGAACACTGAAGCTTTCTTT
CDR3aa: CASSPGDRSMNTEAFF

v_gene: TRBV4-1
abundance: few
d_gene: .
j_gene: TRBJ2-1
CDR3nt: TGCGCCAGCAGTTCAGACTGGGGATCGTACAATGAGCAGTTCTTC
CDR3aa: CASSSDWGSYNEQFF

v_gene: TRBV20-1
abundance: few
d_gene: .
j_gene: TRBJ1-5
CDR3nt: TGCAGTGCTAGGTCCACAGGCAGCAATCAGCCCCAGCATTTT
CDR3aa: CSARSTGSNQPQHF

v_gene: TRBV15
abundance: .
d_gene: .
j_gene: TRBJ2-1
CDR3nt: TGTGCCACCAGTGAATTGAGCTATGAGCAGTTCTTC
CDR3aa: CATSELSYEQFF

v_gene: TRBV3-1
abundance: few
d_gene: .
j_gene: TRBJ1-6
CDR3nt: TGTGCCAGCAGCCAAGATCTGGGGGAAAATTCACCCCTCCACTTT
CDR3aa: CASSQDLGENSPLHF

v_gene: TRBV19
abundance: few
d_gene: .
j_gene: TRBJ2-3
CDR3nt: TGTGCCAGAGACGGGACAGCGGGATTTAGGGCAGATACGCAGTATTTT
CDR3aa: CARDGTAGFRADTQYF

v_gene: TRBV6-5
abundance: few
d_gene: .
j_gene: TRBJ2-3
CDR3nt: TGTGCCAGCAGTTACCAAGATACGCAGTATTTT
CDR3aa: CASSYQDTQYF

v_gene: TRBV30
abundance: .
d_gene: .
j_gene: TRBJ2-6
CDR3nt: TGTGCCTGGACACGGGACGCCGGGGCCAACGTCCTGACTTTC
CDR3aa: CAWTRDAGANVLTF

v_gene: TRBV12-3/TRBV12-4
abundance: .
d_gene: TRBD1
j_gene: TRBJ1-1
CDR3nt: TGTGCCAGCAGTTTTAACAGGGGGTCGAACACTGAAGCTTTCTTT
CDR3aa: CASSFNRGSNTEAFF

v_gene: TRBV27
abundance: few
d_gene: TRBD1
j_gene: TRBJ2-6
CDR3nt: TGTGCCAGCAGTTCCGGACAGGGGGCCTCTGGGGCCAACGTCCTGACTTTC
CDR3aa: CASSSGQGASGANVLTF

v_gene: TRBV6-2/TRBV6-3
abundance: many
d_gene: .
j_gene: TRBJ1-6
CDR3nt: TGTGCCAGCAGCCGAAATCGGGACGGACGCTATAATTCACCCCTCCACTTT
CDR3aa: CASSRNRDGRYNSPLHF

v_gene: TRBV12-5
abundance: .
d_gene: .
j_gene: TRBJ2-7
CDR3nt: TGTGCTAGCCTTCAGGGGAATTCCTACGAGCAGTACTTC
CDR3aa: CASLQGNSYEQYF

v_gene: TRBV12-3/TRBV12-4
abundance: many
d_gene: .
j_gene: TRBJ2-7
CDR3nt: TGTGCCAGCAGTTTAGGGGGCCCCTACGAGCAGTACTTC
CDR3aa: CASSLGGPYEQYF

v_gene: TRBV12-3/TRBV12-4
abundance: few
d_gene: .
j_gene: TRBJ1-2
CDR3nt: TGTGCCAGCAGTTTGGGGCCTATAGGCTACACCTTC
CDR3aa: CASSLGPIGYTF

v_gene: TRBV30
abundance: .
d_gene: TRBD1
j_gene: TRBJ2-5
CDR3nt: TGTGCCTGGATCGACAGGGGCCAAGAGACCCAGTACTTC
CDR3aa: CAWIDRGQETQYF

v_gene: TRBV10-3
abundance: few
d_gene: TRBD1
j_gene: TRBJ1-5
CDR3nt: TGTGCCATCAGTGAGTCAACTACAGGGGGCAATCAGCCCCAGCATTTT
CDR3aa: CAISESTTGGNQPQHF

v_gene: TRBV12-3/TRBV12-4
abundance: few
d_gene: TRBD2
j_gene: TRBJ2-5
CDR3nt: TGTGCCAGCAGTTTATCCGGGGGGTCGGGATTCCAGTACTTC
CDR3aa: CASSLSGGSGFQYF

v_gene: TRBV5-1
abundance: .
d_gene: TRBD1
j_gene: TRBJ2-7
CDR3nt: TGCGCCAGCAGCTTCCGAGGGGGCGACTACGAGCAGTACTTC
CDR3aa: CASSFRGGDYEQYF

v_gene: TRBV6-5
abundance: .
d_gene: TRBD2
j_gene: TRBJ2-7
CDR3nt: TGTGCCAGCAGTTACCGGACTAGCTCCTACGAGCAGTACTTC
CDR3aa: CASSYRTSSYEQYF

v_gene: TRBV4-3
abundance: few
d_gene: .
j_gene: TRBJ2-1
CDR3nt: TGCGCCAGCTCAGCTAATCCAGGGGGGGGGCCAGGCGATGAGCAGTTCTTC
CDR3aa: CASSANPGGGPGDEQFF

v_gene: TRBV7-9
abundance: few
d_gene: TRBD1
j_gene: TRBJ2-3
CDR3nt: TGTGCCAGCAGCCACGTGACAGGGGTGATTACGCAGTATTTT
CDR3aa: CASSHVTGVITQYF

v_gene: TRBV11-2
abundance: .
d_gene: .
j_gene: TRBJ2-5
CDR3nt: TGTGCCAGCAGCTTAGAGGGGGGTCCAGGGGAGACCCAGTACTTC
CDR3aa: CASSLEGGPGETQYF

v_gene: TRBV6-5
abundance: .
d_gene: TRBD1
j_gene: TRBJ1-1
CDR3nt: TGTGCCAGCAGTTACGGGACAGGGGGTTTGAACACTGAAGCTTTCTTT
CDR3aa: CASSYGTGGLNTEAFF

v_gene: TRBV5-1
abundance: .
d_gene: TRBD1
j_gene: TRBJ1-2
CDR3nt: TGCGCCAGCAGTGGGGACAGGGGCCCCCTGGACTATGGCTACACCTTC
CDR3aa: CASSGDRGPLDYGYTF

v_gene: TRBV15
abundance: few
d_gene: TRBD2
j_gene: TRBJ2-5
CDR3nt: TGTGCCACCAGCGTGCCGGGACTAGCATTAGAGACCCAGTACTTC
CDR3aa: CATSVPGLALETQYF

v_gene: TRBV23-1
abundance: .
d_gene: TRBD2
j_gene: TRBJ2-4
CDR3nt: TGCGCCAGCAGTCAATTAGCGGGAAAAAAAAACATTCAGTACTTC
CDR3aa: CASSQLAGKKNIQYF

v_gene: TRBV4-2
abundance: few
d_gene: .
j_gene: TRBJ1-3
CDR3nt: TGTGCCAGCAGCCAAGATCGGACTTCTGGAAACACCATATATTTT
CDR3aa: CASSQDRTSGNTIYF

v_gene: TRBV7-2
abundance: many
d_gene: .
j_gene: TRBJ2-5
CDR3nt: TGTGCCAGCAGCTTAGATTGGGGGGGGCGCTCAAAGACCCAGTACTTC
CDR3aa: CASSLDWGGRSKTQYF

v_gene: TRBV12-3/TRBV12-4
abundance: few
d_gene: TRBD1
j_gene: TRBJ2-5
CDR3nt: TGTGCCAGCAGCCCCGGGACAGGGGGTTCTGTAACCCAGTACTTC
CDR3aa: CASSPGTGGSVTQYF

v_gene: TRBV13
abundance: .
d_gene: TRBD2
j_gene: TRBJ2-1
CDR3nt: TGTGCCAGCAGCTTAGGCTTAGGGACTAGCGGGGACAATGAGCAGTTCTTC
CDR3aa: CASSLGLGTSGDNEQFF

v_gene: TRBV4-3
abundance: .
d_gene: .
j_gene: TRBJ2-7
CDR3nt: TGCGCCAGCAGCCAAGAGTCTGGTCCGGGGTCGGCCTACGAGCAGTACTTC
CDR3aa: CASSQESGPGSAYEQYF

v_gene: TRBV13
abundance: .
d_gene: TRBD1
j_gene: TRBJ2-7
CDR3nt: TGTGCCAGCAGCCTAAACAGGGGGCGCGAGCAGTACTTC
CDR3aa: CASSLNRGREQYF

v_gene: TRBV20-1
abundance: .
d_gene: .
j_gene: TRBJ1-1
CDR3nt: TGCAGTGCTAGGGACATGGGGACTGAAGCTTTCTTT
CDR3aa: CSARDMGTEAFF

v_gene: TRBV29-1
abundance: few
d_gene: .
j_gene: TRBJ1-2
CDR3nt: TGCAGCGTTGAAGATCTGACCGCTCTCGTTAATGGCTACACCTTC
CDR3aa: CSVEDLTALVNGYTF

v_gene: TRBV5-1
abundance: .
d_gene: .
j_gene: TRBJ2-7
CDR3nt: TGCGCCAGCAGCTTGTGGGGGGCTGTGTCGGAGCAGTACTTC
CDR3aa: CASSLWGAVSEQYF